Given below is one T cell receptor (beta chain) in context. Antigen unknown. This record comes from a study of CD8+ T cells in alopecia areata. Turning to the study itself: The percentage of affected scalp area served as the score of severity for treated patients.

The J segment lost 7 bases and the V segment lost 4 bases, leaving 9 bases of the junction unmatched. The CDR3 has 14 amino acids. CDR1 SGDLS and CDR2 YYNGEE come from the germline V gene. Described treatment: oral pan-JAK inhibitor, 5-10 mg twice daily. Isolation of CD4+ and CD8+ T cells from PBMCs was achieved by sorting. RNA was extracted and reverse transcribed into cDNA as the sequencing template. Profiling relied on immunoSEQ multiplex PCR, and the TCRdb table lists in-frame clones only, not all of them. The data contain around 160,000 clones, approximately 60% of them seen just once; the ten biggest clones take up 12% to 15%. Study-wide results and limits: Amid tofacitinib therapy, many expanded lesional clones stayed present in scalp and blood.

The sample in question was CD4+ T cells sorted from blood, obtained at week 24, from a patient treated with tofacitinib. V and J are TRBV9 and TRBJ2-5, with 8 bases identical to TRBD1. The receptor was derived from a human donor with alopecia areata. DNA for the CDR3: TGTGCCAGCAGCACCCGGACAGGGTCGGGGACCCAGTACTTC. It translates to CASSTRTGSGTQYF.